Listed below are T cell receptor beta chains from one sample, sequenced in a study of identical twins. TCRdb processed the 5' RACE reads anew with MiXCR; each CDR3 protein has one entry. The table has nearly 200,000 distinct CDR3 sequences, 15% seen once; the top ten hold 35% to 45%. A further study also used this sample, focusing on T cells expressing NK-cell markers.

Sample: CD8+ T cells sorted from blood. The receptors originated from a woman aged 18-29 years in good health. CDR3s include the opening cysteine and the closing phenylalanine or tryptophan. The order of the fields is J gene, V gene, clone size, D gene, CDR3 DNA, CDR3 protein. D genes are given only for firm matches. Clone size is given for some rows only: seen once, a few or many times, or a class if the clone is expanded.

TRBJ2-1 | TRBV3-1 | - | - | TGTGCCAGCAGCCCAAGGAGGGGGAACGGCTACAATGAGCAGTTCTTC | CASSPRRGNGYNEQFF
TRBJ2-2 | TRBV7-9 | - | TRBD1 | TGTGCCAGCAGCTCCAGGACAGGGTGGGACACCGGGGAGCTGTTTTTT | CASSSRTGWDTGELFF
TRBJ1-5 | TRBV3-1 | - | - | TGTGCCAGCAGCCGAGACAGTAAGGGTCGCAATCAGCCCCAGCATTTT | CASSRDSKGRNQPQHF
TRBJ2-7 | TRBV5-5 | many | - | TGTGCCAGCAGCTTTCCAGGGAACAACGAGCAGTACTTC | CASSFPGNNEQYF
TRBJ2-7 | TRBV7-2 | few | - | TGTGCCAGCAGCTACTCGGACTCCTACGAGCAGTACTTC | CASSYSDSYEQYF
TRBJ1-5 | TRBV9 | few | - | TGTGCCAGCAGCGTAGTGCCCGGACCCCAACAGCCCCAGCATTTT | CASSVVPGPQQPQHF
TRBJ2-1 | TRBV9 | - | TRBD2 | TGTGCCAGCAGCGTTAGGACTAGTATTGAGAATGAGCAGTTCTTC | CASSVRTSIENEQFF
TRBJ2-5 | TRBV20-1 | few | - | TGCAGTGCGCGCCGGGACAACGGGGCCCAGTACTTC | CSARRDNGAQYF
TRBJ1-1 | TRBV12-3/TRBV12-4 | few | - | TGTGCCAGCAGCTTTGGGACCTTGAACACTGAAGCTTTCTTT | CASSFGTLNTEAFF
TRBJ2-7 | TRBV7-6 | few | - | TGTGCCAGCAGTTTGGACTACTCCTACGAGCAGTACTTC | CASSLDYSYEQYF
TRBJ2-2 | TRBV5-1 | few | TRBD2 | TGCGCCAGCAGCGGAGATACTAGCGTCACCGGGGAGCTGTTTTTT | CASSGDTSVTGELFF
TRBJ2-7 | TRBV4-3 | - | - | TGCGCCAGCAGCCATTTCCTGGACAGAAACTACCCGAGGCCCTACGAGCAGTACTTC | CASSHFLDRNYPRPYEQYF
TRBJ2-7 | TRBV12-5 | - | - | TGTGCTAGTGGCACAGGGTCGTACGAGCAGTACTTC | CASGTGSYEQYF
TRBJ2-1 | TRBV29-1 | - | - | TGCAGCGTTTTGTGGGGGTACAATGAGCAGTTCTTC | CSVLWGYNEQFF
TRBJ2-3 | TRBV12-3/TRBV12-4 | few | TRBD2 | TGTGCCAGTGGGCGGGAGGGTAGCACAGATACGCAGTATTTT | CASGREGSTDTQYF
TRBJ2-7 | TRBV20-1 | few | - | TGCAGTGCCACGGAAGTCAGCTACGAGCAGTACTTC | CSATEVSYEQYF
TRBJ2-3 | TRBV12-3/TRBV12-4 | - | - | TGTGCCAGCACCTCGGACAGTCGAAAAACTAGCACAGATACGCAGTATTTT | CASTSDSRKTSTDTQYF
TRBJ2-1 | TRBV12-3/TRBV12-4 | few | - | TGTGCCAGCAGCCCAGGGCTCCATGAGCAGTTCTTC | CASSPGLHEQFF
TRBJ2-7 | TRBV9 | - | TRBD1 | TGTGCCAGCAGCGTAGGGACAGGGGGCAGGGGCGAGCAGTACTTC | CASSVGTGGRGEQYF
TRBJ2-1 | TRBV12-3/TRBV12-4 | few | - | TGTGCCAGCAGTGGGGGTGACGCTTCGGACAATGAGCAGTTCTTC | CASSGGDASDNEQFF
TRBJ2-3 | TRBV12-3/TRBV12-4 | few | - | TGTGCCAGCAGCGCGGACAATCGAGGAGTCGATACGCAGTATTTT | CASSADNRGVDTQYF
TRBJ2-7 | TRBV19 | - | - | TGTGCCAGTAGTTGGCAGGGAAGTGCCTACGAGCAGTACTTC | CASSWQGSAYEQYF
TRBJ2-1 | TRBV15 | - | TRBD2 | TGTGCCACCAGCAGAGCCCGACTAGCGGGAGGTGAGCAGTTCTTC | CATSRARLAGGEQFF
TRBJ2-2 | TRBV29-1 | many | - | TGCAGCGTTTGGTCCGGGGAGCTGTTTTTT | CSVWSGELFF
TRBJ1-5 | TRBV9 | few | - | TGTGCCAGCAGCGTAGAAGACTCAGGGTATAGCAATCAGCCCCAGCATTTT | CASSVEDSGYSNQPQHF
TRBJ2-1 | TRBV27 | - | - | TGTGCCAGCAGTTTATCCGTTCATCCCTCCTACAATGAGCAGTTCTTC | CASSLSVHPSYNEQFF
TRBJ2-1 | TRBV27 | - | - | TGTGCCAGCAGTACCCGCTACTACAATGAGCAGTTCTTC | CASSTRYYNEQFF
TRBJ2-7 | TRBV28 | - | - | TGTGCCACCGCCTTAACTCGGGGTAGCTCGGGCGAGCAGTACTTC | CATALTRGSSGEQYF
TRBJ2-2 | TRBV4-2 | - | - | TGTGCCAGCAGCCAAGAAGGTGGATACACCGGGGAGCTGTTTTTT | CASSQEGGYTGELFF
TRBJ2-7 | TRBV5-4 | - | TRBD1 | TGTGCCAGCAGCTTGACCGGACAGGGTATTTACGAGCAGTACTTC | CASSLTGQGIYEQYF
TRBJ2-2 | TRBV28 | few | - | TGTGCCAGCAGCCAAACAAGCACCGGGGAGCTGTTTTTT | CASSQTSTGELFF
TRBJ2-5 | TRBV21-1 | few | - | TGTGCCACCATGGACCAGAAAGAGACCCAGTACTTC | CATMDQKETQYF
TRBJ1-1 | TRBV7-8 | few | - | TGTGCCAGCACCAATTTAGCAGGGGTCATGAACACTGAAGCTTTCTTT | CASTNLAGVMNTEAFF
TRBJ2-7 | TRBV14 | few | - | TGTGCCAGCAGCCAAGAGACAGCCACCTACGAGCAGTACTTC | CASSQETATYEQYF
TRBJ2-7 | TRBV12-3/TRBV12-4 | few | - | TGTGCCAGCAGTTTAGGCGGCTCCCCCCTGAGTGAGCAGTACTTC | CASSLGGSPLSEQYF
TRBJ2-1 | TRBV2 | once | - | TGTGCCAGCACCGAGGCAACCTCCTACAATGAGCAGTTCTTC | CASTEATSYNEQFF
TRBJ2-1 | TRBV7-9 | - | - | TGTGCCAGCAGCTTAATAGAGAGCGACCCACACAATGAGCAGTTCTTC | CASSLIESDPHNEQFF
TRBJ2-1 | TRBV9 | few | TRBD2 | TGTGCCAGCAGCGATGGGACTAGCGGGAGCTCCTACAATGAGCAGTTCTTC | CASSDGTSGSSYNEQFF
TRBJ2-4 | TRBV24-1 | medium-sized | - | TGTGCCACCAGTGATTCGAAAAACATTCAGTACTTC | CATSDSKNIQYF
TRBJ2-1 | TRBV13 | few | TRBD2 | TGTGCCAGCAGGACCGGGACTAGCGGGATTTTAGATGAGCAGTTCTTC | CASRTGTSGILDEQFF
TRBJ1-1 | TRBV6-6 | - | - | TGTGCCAGCAGTTACCCACAGGACACTGAAGCTTTCTTT | CASSYPQDTEAFF
TRBJ2-7 | TRBV7-9 | many | - | TGTGCCAGCAGCTTAGGGGGGATCTCCTACGAGCAGTACTTC | CASSLGGISYEQYF
TRBJ2-5 | TRBV7-9 | - | TRBD1 | TGTGCCAGCAGCTTCAGGGGGCAACGGGAGACCCAGTACTTC | CASSFRGQRETQYF